This entry lists 25 T cell receptor beta chains sequenced from one sample in a study of tumor-infiltrating lymphocytes in primary liver carcinoma. The researchers obtained blood RNA from unsorted whole blood and also extracted germline DNA. From about 0.5 ug of total RNA, TCR beta-specific cDNA was reverse-transcribed using a constant-region primer. Employing slightly modified ARM-PCR, three nested multiplex PCR rounds were run, and these gave rise to the TCR beta libraries. TRBV1-TRBV30 forward and Cbeta reverse primers drove the first two roughly 9-cycle rounds. From the multiplex PCR reads, TCRdb called clonotypes with MiXCR, one entry per CDR3 protein. This table holds 150,000 to 200,000 distinct CDR3 sequences, over 50% found once. Sequenced input: peripheral blood. The receptors stem from a man aged 40-49 years with primary liver carcinoma and hepatitis B virus infection.

The CDR3 DNA reads TGTGCCAGCAGCCGAACCGGACAGGGACGAGAGACCCAGTACTTC. Translated, it gives CASSRTGQGRETQYF. V usage is TRBV12-3 or TRBV12-4 and J usage is TRBJ2-5, with 8 bases matching TRBD1. The ends lost 6 bases at V and 4 bases at J; junction bases unmatched: 10. This CDR3 contains 15 residues.

Concerning this clonotype itself: This sequence may be a read error, since a much larger clone differs from it by one base. The rearrangement links TRBV29-1 to TRBJ2-5, with TRBD2 matching over 12 bases. The CDR3 loop spans 14 amino acids. The germline CDR1 and CDR2 sequences are SQVTM and ANQGSEA. CDR3 in amino acids: CIGLAGGPGETQYF. CDR3 coding DNA: TGCATCGGCCTAGCGGGAGGGCCGGGAGAGACCCAGTACTTC.

V and J are TRBV7-9 and TRBJ2-7, with 9 bases that match TRBD2. With 4 bases clipped from V and 2 bases from J, the junction kept 6 bases outside the gene matches. The CDR3 contains 15 residues. CDR1 and CDR2 (germline): SEHNR, FQNEAQ (reference sequence). The CDR3 is CASSSRLAAPYEQYF. The CDR3 nucleotides are TGTGCCAGCAGCTCGAGACTAGCGGCACCCTACGAGCAGTACTTC.

This clonotype has at least ten counts. V gene TRBV11-1 combines with J gene TRBJ2-6; no reliable D call. The CDR3 contains 16 residues. Germline-derived CDR1 and CDR2 are SGHAT and FQDESV (reference sequence). Trimming pared 7 bases from V and 0 bases from J, leaving 13 bases between. CDR3 in DNA: TGTGCCAGCAACGGTTATCTGGACTCTGGGGCCAACGTCCTGACTTTC. Translating gives CASNGYLDSGANVLTF.

V is TRBV5-1 and J is TRBJ2-7, with D unresolved. This CDR3 has 14 amino acids. Germline V gene sequence: CDR1 SGHRS, CDR2 YFSETQ. Trimming left V 0 bases short and J 6 bases short, with 13 bases between. CDR3 in amino acids: CASSLADEKAEQYF. Written as DNA, the CDR3 is TGCGCCAGCAGCTTGGCCGATGAGAAGGCCGAGCAGTACTTC.

Concerning this clonotype: Given a much more abundant clone one base away, this may be a read error. The chain combines TRBV6-5 with TRBJ2-1; 7 nucleotides line up with TRBD2. Germline assignment: CDR1 MNHEY and CDR2 SVGAGI. The trim removed 7 bases at V and 11 bases at J, leaving 17 bases unmatched. The CDR3 length is 15 residues. Here the CDR3 reads CASNPRAGIGDQQFF. The CDR3 nucleotides are TGTGCCAGCAACCCAAGAGCGGGAATAGGGGATCAGCAGTTCTTC.

The J gene is TRBJ2-7, the V gene TRBV11-3, with unresolved D. V dropped 5 bases and J dropped 3 bases, with 17 bases sitting between them. The CDR3 contains 15 residues. Germline CDR1 SGHNT, CDR2 YENEEA. CDR3 loop: CASSLEPLGIYEQYF. DNA of the CDR3: TGTGCCAGCAGCCTGGAACCCCTAGGGATCTACGAGCAGTACTTC.

A word on this clonotype: A much larger clone lies one base from this, so it may be a read error. Likely a read error: the CDR3 ends without its conserved phenylalanine or tryptophan. The chain links TRBV11-2 to TRBJ2-1; D is possibly TRBD1 (5 bases). V was trimmed by 2 bases and J by 5 bases, leaving 13 bases between them. The CDR3 length is 15 residues. Germline V gives CDR1 SGHAT, CDR2 FQNNGV. The chain's CDR3 is CASSLLGQGHNEQFL. CDR3 in DNA: TGTGCCAGCAGCTTACTTGGGCAGGGCCACAATGAGCAGTTCCTC.

The rearrangement links TRBV11-3 to TRBJ2-7; D might be TRBD1 or TRBD2, each matching 5 bases. V lost 5 bases, J lost 10 bases, and 21 bases lay in between. This CDR3 spans 14 amino acids. Germline CDR1 SGHNT, CDR2 YENEEA. The CDR3 nucleotides read TGTGCCAGCAGCCCCAACGGGACCTTCGGCGAACAGTACTTC. It yields the protein CASSPNGTFGEQYF.

This clonotype was seen a single time. A junction boundary mismatches the germline segment, possibly from a read error. The chain uses TRBV29-1 and TRBJ1-2; weak D call: TRBD1 (6 bases). Germline-derived CDR1 and CDR2 are SQVTM and ANQGSEA. The CDR3 covers 12 residues. Here the CDR3 reads CSVPQGKAGYTF. The CDR3 DNA is TGCAGCGTTCCCCAGGGGAAAGCAGGCTACACTTTC.

As for this clonotype: A read error is possible here, since a much larger clone lies one base away. The chain couples TRBV4-2 to TRBJ2-1, with TRBD2 matching 11 bases. Losses at the gene ends were 9 bases for V and 1 base for J; bases not matched to a gene: 2. The CDR3 has 14 amino acids. CDR1 and CDR2 (germline): LGHNA, YNFKEQ. Written as DNA, the CDR3 is TGTGCCAGGGGGACTAGCGGATCCTACAATGAGCAGTTCTTC. Its protein is CARGTSGSYNEQFF.

Comment on this clonotype: The junction differs from germline at one of its ends, possibly a read error. The V and J genes are TRBV6-5 and TRBJ2-7; no clear D gene. The CDR3 is 13 amino acids. The V gene's germline CDR1 is MNHEY and CDR2 SVGAGI. The CDR3 bases are TGTGCCAGCAGTTACGGAGAATCCTACGGGCAGTACTTC. Translating it yields CASSYGESYGQYF.

V gene TRBV12-3 or TRBV12-4 combines with J gene TRBJ2-7, with a tentative D call TRBD2 (5 bases). The ends were cut back, 6 bases at V and 3 bases at J, with 15 bases in the middle. The CDR3 runs to 14 residues. Here the CDR3 reads CASRGTVEDYEQYF. The DNA for the CDR3 is TGTGCCAGCAGGGGCACAGTGGAGGACTACGAGCAGTACTTC.

A word on this clonotype: Its ends do not fully match the called genes, so a read error is possible. V gene TRBV12-3 or TRBV12-4 combines with J gene TRBJ2-5; no firm D call. This CDR3 region has 15 residues. Here the CDR3 DNA reads TGTGCCACCAGTCCACGGACGGATGGCCAAGAGACCCAGTACTTC. Its translation: CATSPRTDGQETQYF.

The chain joins TRBV7-8 to TRBJ2-1, with D tentatively TRBD1 or TRBD2 (5 bases each). CDR1 and CDR2 from the germline V gene are SGHVS and FQNEAQ. This CDR3 is 15 amino acids long. V was pared by 5 bases and J by 5 bases, with 16 bases between. The CDR3 region is CASSLNSRGDNEQFF. DNA for the CDR3: TGTGCCAGCAGCCTCAATTCGAGAGGGGACAATGAGCAGTTCTTC.

V and J are TRBV5-5 and TRBJ2-5; 9 bases align to TRBD1. V trimming: 3 bases; J trimming: 5 bases; junction bases outside the gene matches: 14. The length of the CDR3 is 17 residues. CDR1 is SGHKS and CDR2 is YYEKEE in the germline V gene (reference sequence). The CDR3: CASSSGQGVRPLETQYF. In nucleotides, the CDR3 is TGTGCCAGCAGCTCGGGACAGGGAGTCCGTCCCCTCGAGACCCAGTACTTC.

Remarks on this clonotype: At one of its ends the junction is not consistent with the germline gene, which may arise from a read error. The chain combines TRBV7-9 with TRBJ2-5, with D possibly being TRBD2 (6 bases). In germline, CDR1 is SEHNR, CDR2 FQNEAQ (reference sequence). CDR3 size: 15 residues. CDR3 nucleotide sequence: TGTGTCAGCAGCTTAGCGATGGGAGGTCAGGAGACCCAGTACTTC. Protein: CVSSLAMGGQETQYF.

As to this clonotype: Possible read error: a much larger clone is one base away. The J gene is TRBJ1-5, the V gene TRBV6-1; D is perhaps TRBD1 (5 bases). Trimming pared 7 bases from V and 1 base from J, leaving 11 bases between. Germline V gene sequence: CDR1 MNHNS, CDR2 SASEGT. The CDR3 is made up of 14 amino acids. CDR3 amino acids: CASNARDSNQPQHF. The CDR3 DNA is TGTGCCAGCAATGCCCGGGACAGCAATCAGCCCCAGCATTTT.

This clonotype was seen a handful of times. One base away lies a much larger clone, so this may be a sequencing read error. This chain connects TRBV11-2 to TRBJ2-7; weak D call: TRBD1 (5 bases). Germline V gene sequence: CDR1 SGHAT, CDR2 FQNNGV. V gave up 5 bases and J gave up 0 bases, with 8 bases separating them. This CDR3 spans 13 amino acids. The CDR3 DNA reads TGTGCCAGCAGCACGGACATCTCCTACGAGCAGTACTTC. It specifies CASSTDISYEQYF.

The rearrangement joins TRBV13 to TRBJ2-3, with 13 bases that match TRBD2. The CDR3 contains 17 residues. Germline V gives CDR1 PRHDT, CDR2 FYEKMQ (reference sequence). The trim removed 5 bases at V and 2 bases at J, leaving 7 bases unmatched. In DNA, the CDR3 is TGTGCCAGCAGCCCGGGACTAGCGGGAAACCCCACAGATACGCAGTATTTT. Translating gives CASSPGLAGNPTDTQYF. The variable domain in full, completed from reference TRBV13 and TRBJ2-3, reads AAGVIQSPRHLIKEKRETATLKCYPIPRHDTVYWYQQGPGQDPQFLISFYEKMQSDKGSIPDRFSAQQFSDYHSELNMSSLELGDSALYFCASSPGLAGNPTDTQYFGPGTRLTVL.

In its sample, this clonotype was seen many times. V and J are TRBV11-2 and TRBJ1-4, with a weak D call TRBD1 (5 bases). V lost 2 bases to trimming and J lost 13 bases, with 8 bases between them. The CDR3 has 11 amino acids. In germline, CDR1 is SGHAT, CDR2 FQNNGV. CDR3 protein: CASSLQGPLFF. The CDR3 DNA reads TGTGCCAGCAGCTTACAGGGCCCACTGTTTTTT.

The V call is TRBV6-5, the J call TRBJ2-3; no reliable D call. Trimming removed 0 bases at V and 2 bases at J, with 9 bases between. Germline V gene lookup returns CDR1 MNHEY and CDR2 SVGAGI. CDR3 size: 15 residues. The CDR3 DNA reads as TGTGCCAGCAGTTACTCGGGTAGATTCACAGATACGCAGTATTTT. Its protein product is CASSYSGRFTDTQYF.

The chain has TRBV5-6 and TRBJ1-4; tentatively, D is TRBD1 (6 bases). The CDR3 consists of 15 residues. The V end was cut by 3 bases, the J end by 7 bases, with 16 bases between. Germline CDR1 reads SGHDT; CDR2 reads YYEEEE. CDR3 protein: CASSSVGARSEKLFF. The CDR3 DNA is TGTGCCAGCAGCTCCGTGGGGGCACGAAGTGAAAAACTGTTTTTT. Full variable domain (missing parts from reference TRBV5-6 and TRBJ1-4): DAGVTQSPTHLIKTRGQQVTLRCSPKSGHDTVSWYQQALGQGPQFIFQYYEEEERQRGNFPDRFSGHQFPNYSSELNVNALLLGDSALYLCASSSVGARSEKLFFGSGTQLSVL.

In its sample, this clonotype was seen many times. The chain combines TRBV6-1 with TRBJ2-5, with TRBD2 as a possible D gene (5 bases). This CDR3 is 14 amino acids long. Germline values: CDR1 MNHNS, CDR2 SASEGT. The V end lost 8 bases, the J end lost 5 bases, and 18 bases lay between the germline ends. This CDR3 reads CASASGSGWETQYF. The CDR3 nucleotides read TGTGCCAGCGCCTCGGGGAGTGGGTGGGAGACCCAGTACTTC.

V and J are TRBV4-1 and TRBJ1-2, with no clear D. Germline assignment: CDR1 MGHRA and CDR2 YSYEKL. The CDR3 totals 9 residues. The CDR3 DNA follows: TGCGCTATCAAACGGGGCTACACCTTC. Protein sequence: CAIKRGYTF.